Included here is one TCR beta chain sequence, with context. Its antigen specificity is not known. Base qualities are not provided; no much larger clone lies one nucleotide away. The CDR3, cysteine through phenylalanine, is 14 amino acids long. Solely the CDR3 DNA is kept, with 42 bases framed from the first base. Reading the germline V gene gives CDR1 SGHVS and CDR2 FQNEAQ. The data belong to a study of blood T cells in healthy people across ages (dated by TCRdb to between 2014 and 2016). In terms of the full investigation: Template switching captured roughly one uniquely barcoded TCR beta cDNA molecule per two T cells in model experiments. Age-related changes in TCR beta repertoire diversity were measured in the study by deep sequencing normalized with unique cDNA molecular identifiers. Four age groups were formed from the donors: young (average approximately 15 years), middle-aged (approximately 40), aged (about 62) and long-lived (more than 75). To avoid experimental bias, donors of different ages were distributed randomly across sequencing lanes. Two additional independent replicas of 1 million unique cDNA reads from the same blood draw were analyzed for two donors (one aged 18 to 30 and one aged 80 or older).

Systemically healthy Caucasian individuals from Russia, roughly 40 in total and aged 6 to 90 years, were included as donors. About 9.8 milliliters of peripheral blood were drawn from each donor into EDTA-treated Vacutainer tubes. Ficoll-Paque density-gradient centrifugation was used to isolate PBMCs, with at least 6.5 million obtained per sample. Total RNA was extracted from PBMCs with Trizol reagent, with at least 5.5 micrograms obtained per sample. For every donor, an aliquot of PBMCs went through flow cytometry to measure the percentages of naive CD45RAhigh/CD27high T cells. Libraries were made using 5' RACE. Sequencing instrument: Illumina HiSeq 2500. A second PCR of roughly 7 to 12 cycles was run with a J-beta primer mix and a sample-barcoded 5' primer. A template-switch 5' adaptor carrying 12 random nucleotides introduced a unique molecular identifier onto each TCR beta cDNA molecule. Each sample yielded at least 2.5 million CDR3-containing paired-end reads. The Mint cDNA synthesis kit, primed by a TRBC-specific oligonucleotide, was used to synthesize first-strand cDNA from all RNA. Following uracil-DNA glycosylase treatment, a first 18-cycle PCR with universal primers M1SS and BC2_uni_R was performed on all cDNA. The source study handled its data this way. For normalization, 1 million high-quality reads were randomly selected from each sample, with every read carrying a distinct molecular identifier. Reads with shared molecular identifiers were discarded instead of being binned into consensus sequences. MiTCR, with a Q25 quality threshold and the strictest error-elimination algorithm, was used for CDR3 identification, clonotype clustering and error correction. A nonparametric unseen species model with Euler transformation was used to estimate lower-bound total TCR beta diversity. TCRdb handled the public reads itself, with Q25 trimming in fastp and clone calling in MiXCR, and kept productive beta chains. Each CDR3 protein appears once, grouped with its most common genes and DNA. V and J calls and clone size were set by TCRdb, not the authors. In this sample the table shows some 800,000 distinct CDR3 sequences, around 45% of which occur a single time. Approximately 19% of the sample belongs to the ten largest clones.

The paper's findings and limits, for the study overall: Estimates of total diversity from one million sequenced T cells were regarded as lower bounds and underestimates. Compared with the aged group, the long-lived group had more naive CD4+ T cells, fewer expanded clones and increased TCR diversity, suggesting age selection. Since profiling was done on bulk unsorted PBMCs, naive and antigen-experienced compartments could not be conclusively compared. Observed TCR beta diversity correlated strongly with the percentage of naive T cells measured by flow cytometry. As age increased, observed TCR beta diversity per million T cells dropped in a roughly linear way, and a significant reduction was already evident by age approximately 40. The CMV infection status of donors was not known, potentially confounding age-related changes in expanded clonotypes.

The rearranged segments are TRBV7-8 and TRBJ2-4; the D region is possibly TRBD1 or TRBD2, each matching across 6 bases. Near its end, the DNA agrees better with TRBJ2-7, so the J call may be wrong. The sequence derives from a man aged 60-69 years in good health. The specimen sequenced was blood. The nucleotides read TGTGCCAGCAGCCACGCCCCGGGGGCGAACGAGCAGTACTTC. It codes for CASSHAPGANEQYF.